The sequence of this T cell receptor (beta chain) was determined in a study of shared clonotypes between healthy human individuals. Overall study findings and caveats: The sharing of about 5.3% of naive CD4 clonotypes was seen across a handful of donors.

TCRdb's table, derived via immunoSEQ multiplex PCR, lists solely in-frame clones and lacks some. The table includes approximately 2.1 million clones, more than 85% detected once. About this clone itself: What it binds is not known.

The CDR3 is 12 amino acids. Germline values: CDR1 SGDLS, CDR2 YYNGEE. Between the trimmed V and J ends, which lost 5 bases and 6 bases, there was a span of 11 bases. This TCR was recovered from a man aged 18 to 29 in good health. Some clones in this sample may be carry-over from other donors' samples. The chain combines TRBV9 with TRBJ1-1; D is undetermined. Sequencing used naive CD4+ T cells from PBMCs. Indicated subset: CD45RA+ positively selected. The CDR3 spells CASSNHESEAFF. For the CDR3, the DNA is TGTGCCAGCAGTAACCACGAGTCTGAAGCTTTCTTT.